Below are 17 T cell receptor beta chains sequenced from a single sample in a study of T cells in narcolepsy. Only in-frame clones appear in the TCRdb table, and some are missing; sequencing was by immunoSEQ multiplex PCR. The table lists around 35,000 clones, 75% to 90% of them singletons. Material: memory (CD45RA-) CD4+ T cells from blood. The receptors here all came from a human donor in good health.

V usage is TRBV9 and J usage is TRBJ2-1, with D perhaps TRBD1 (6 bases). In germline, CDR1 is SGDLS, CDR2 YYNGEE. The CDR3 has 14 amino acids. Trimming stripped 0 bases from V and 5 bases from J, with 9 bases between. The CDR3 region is CASSVGTGHNEQFF. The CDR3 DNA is TGTGCCAGCAGCGTAGGCACAGGGCACAATGAGCAGTTCTTC.

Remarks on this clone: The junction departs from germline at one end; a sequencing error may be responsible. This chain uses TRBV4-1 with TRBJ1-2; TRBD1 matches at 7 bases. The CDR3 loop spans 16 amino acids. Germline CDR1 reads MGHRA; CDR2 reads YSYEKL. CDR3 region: CARSQGGGGRNYGYTF. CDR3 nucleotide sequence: TGCGCCCGCAGCCAGGGGGGGGGCGGACGGAACTATGGCTACACCTTC.

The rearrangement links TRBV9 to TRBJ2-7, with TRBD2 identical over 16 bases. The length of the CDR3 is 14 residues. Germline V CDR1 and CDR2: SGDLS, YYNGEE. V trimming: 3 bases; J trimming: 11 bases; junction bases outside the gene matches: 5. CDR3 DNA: TGTGCCAGCAGCGGCGGGACTAGCGGGGGGGCCAAGTACTTC. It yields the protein CASSGGTSGGAKYF.

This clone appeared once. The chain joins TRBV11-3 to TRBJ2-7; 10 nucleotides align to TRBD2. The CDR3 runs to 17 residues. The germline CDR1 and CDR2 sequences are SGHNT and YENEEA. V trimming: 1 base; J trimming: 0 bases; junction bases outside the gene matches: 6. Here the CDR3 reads CASSLVRTSGNSYEQYF. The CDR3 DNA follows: TGTGCCAGCAGCTTAGTTCGGACTAGCGGCAACTCCTACGAGCAGTACTTC.

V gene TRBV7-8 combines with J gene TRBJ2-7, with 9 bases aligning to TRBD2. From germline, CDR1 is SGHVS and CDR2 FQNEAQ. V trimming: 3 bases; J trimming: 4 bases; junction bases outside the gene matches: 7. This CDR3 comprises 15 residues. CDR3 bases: TGTGCCAGCAGCTTGATGGGACTAGCCAATTACGAGCAGTACTTC. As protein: CASSLMGLANYEQYF. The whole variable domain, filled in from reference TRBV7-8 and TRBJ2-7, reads GAGVSQSPRYKVAKRGQDVALRCDPISGHVSLFWYQQALGQGPEFLTYFQNEAQLDKSGLPSDRFFAERPEGSVSTLKIQRTQQEDSAVYLCASSLMGLANYEQYFGPGTRLTVT.

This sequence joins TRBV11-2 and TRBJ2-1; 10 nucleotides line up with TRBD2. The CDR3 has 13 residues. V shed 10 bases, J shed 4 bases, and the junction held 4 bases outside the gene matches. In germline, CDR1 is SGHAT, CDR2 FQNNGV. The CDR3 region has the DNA TGTGCCACCTTGACTAGCGGGTACAATGAGCAGTTCTTC. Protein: CATLTSGYNEQFF.

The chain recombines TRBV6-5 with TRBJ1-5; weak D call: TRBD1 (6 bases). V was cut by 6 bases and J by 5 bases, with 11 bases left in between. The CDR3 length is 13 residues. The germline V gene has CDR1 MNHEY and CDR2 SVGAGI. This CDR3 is CASSDRYYQPQHF. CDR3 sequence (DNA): TGTGCCAGCAGCGACAGGTATTATCAGCCCCAGCATTTT.

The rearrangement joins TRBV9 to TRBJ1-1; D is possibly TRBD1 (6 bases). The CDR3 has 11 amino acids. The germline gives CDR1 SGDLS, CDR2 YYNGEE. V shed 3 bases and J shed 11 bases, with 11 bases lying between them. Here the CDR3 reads CASSDDRKAFF. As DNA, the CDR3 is TGTGCCAGCAGCGACGACAGGAAGGCTTTCTTT.

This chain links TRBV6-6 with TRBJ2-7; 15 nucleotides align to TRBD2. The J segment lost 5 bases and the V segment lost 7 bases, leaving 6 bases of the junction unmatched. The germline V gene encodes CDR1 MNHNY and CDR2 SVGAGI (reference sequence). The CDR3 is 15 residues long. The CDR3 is CASIGTSGRLNEQYF. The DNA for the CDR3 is TGTGCCAGCATTGGGACTAGCGGGAGGCTGAACGAGCAGTACTTC.

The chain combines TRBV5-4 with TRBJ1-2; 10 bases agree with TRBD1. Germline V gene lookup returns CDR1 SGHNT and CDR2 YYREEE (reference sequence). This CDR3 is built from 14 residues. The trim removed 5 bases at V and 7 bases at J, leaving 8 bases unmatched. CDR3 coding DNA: TGTGCCAGCAGAACCGGGACAGGGGCTTCTGGCTACACCTTC. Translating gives CASRTGTGASGYTF.

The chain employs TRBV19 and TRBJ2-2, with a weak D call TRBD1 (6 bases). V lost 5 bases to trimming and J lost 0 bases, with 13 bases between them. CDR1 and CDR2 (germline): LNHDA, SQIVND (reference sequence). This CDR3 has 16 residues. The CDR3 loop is CASSARTVANTGELFF. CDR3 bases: TGTGCCAGTAGTGCGCGGACAGTCGCGAACACCGGGGAGCTGTTTTTT.

The CDR3 DNA reads TGCGCCAGCAGCCAAAGGGCCGAAGGACAAAACTATGGCTACACCTTC. Translation gives CASSQRAEGQNYGYTF. The chain uses TRBV4-1 and TRBJ1-2; possible D gene TRBD1, 5 bases. V lost 2 bases, J lost 2 bases, and 15 bases lay in between. Germline-derived CDR1 and CDR2 are MGHRA and YSYEKL. The CDR3 spans 16 residues.

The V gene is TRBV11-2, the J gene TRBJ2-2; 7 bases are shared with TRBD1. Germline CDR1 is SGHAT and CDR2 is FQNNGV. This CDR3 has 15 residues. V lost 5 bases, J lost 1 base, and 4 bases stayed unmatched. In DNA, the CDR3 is TGTGCCAGCAGCCAACGGGACAGGAACACCGGGGAGCTGTTTTTT. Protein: CASSQRDRNTGELFF.

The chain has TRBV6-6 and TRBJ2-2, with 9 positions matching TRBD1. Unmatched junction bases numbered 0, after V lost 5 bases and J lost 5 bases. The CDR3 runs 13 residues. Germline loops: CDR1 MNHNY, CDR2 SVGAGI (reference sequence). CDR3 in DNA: TGTGCCAGCAGTGGACAGGGGACCGGGGAGCTGTTTTTT. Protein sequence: CASSGQGTGELFF.

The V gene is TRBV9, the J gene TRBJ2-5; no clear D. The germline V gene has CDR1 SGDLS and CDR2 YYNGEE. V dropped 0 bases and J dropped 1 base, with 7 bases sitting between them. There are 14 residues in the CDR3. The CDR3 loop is CASSVDGFQETQYF. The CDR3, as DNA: TGTGCCAGCAGCGTAGATGGGTTCCAAGAGACCCAGTACTTC.

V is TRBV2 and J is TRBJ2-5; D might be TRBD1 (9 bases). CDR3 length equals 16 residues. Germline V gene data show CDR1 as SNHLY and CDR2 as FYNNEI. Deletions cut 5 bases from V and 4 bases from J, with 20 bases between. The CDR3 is CASSPTGGGGLETQYF. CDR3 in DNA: TGTGCCAGCAGTCCTACAGGGGGCGGGGGGCTAGAGACCCAGTACTTC.

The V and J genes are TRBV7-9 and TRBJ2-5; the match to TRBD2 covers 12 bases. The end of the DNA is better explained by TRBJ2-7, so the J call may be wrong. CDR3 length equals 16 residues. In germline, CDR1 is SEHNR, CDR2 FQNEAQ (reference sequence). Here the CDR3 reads CASSPKGLAGNYEQYF. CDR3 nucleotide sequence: TGTGCCAGCAGCCCAAAAGGACTAGCGGGGAACTACGAGCAGTACTTC.